This paragraph reports one TCR beta chain. An even split of each subset's genomic DNA across several immunoSEQ plates was performed. Clones were sequenced by immunoSEQ multiplex PCR, and TCRdb holds only the in-frame ones, with some missing. Of 2 million to 3 million clones in the sample, 90% to 95% are singletons; the top ten hold around 0.4%. V shed 4 bases, J shed 8 bases, and the junction held 5 bases outside the gene matches. This CDR3 is 14 amino acids long. Germline CDR1 is MGHDK and CDR2 is SYGVNS. These data are taken from a study of shared clonotypes between healthy human individuals. The receptor comes from a man in his late teens or twenties in good health. Some clones in this sample may be carry-over from other donors' samples. V usage is TRBV25-1 and J usage is TRBJ2-1; 10 bases are shared with TRBD1. Sequencing was carried out using naive CD4+ T cells from PBMCs. The subset is: CD45RA+ positively selected. The CDR3 sequence is CASSVGTGVYEQFF. The CDR3 region has the DNA TGTGCCAGCAGTGTCGGGACAGGGGTGTATGAGCAGTTCTTC.